Sequencing of this TCR beta chain was carried out in a study of immune characterization of retroperitoneal liposarcoma. TCRdb passed the PCR reads through MiXCR, listing each CDR3 protein once. The top ten clones hold around a quarter of a sample with 7,000 or so distinct CDR3 sequences, about 29% of them seen once. Relative to its sample, this clonotype is medium-sized. The CDR3 extends over 13 amino acids. Trimming removed 10 bases from V and 4 bases from J; junction bases left unmatched: 8. CDR1 and CDR2 from the germline V gene are SGHNT and YENEEA. The sequenced material came from tumor tissue. This TCR derives from a female donor with retroperitoneal liposarcoma. The rearrangement joins TRBV11-3 to TRBJ1-1, with 8 bases aligning to TRBD1. In DNA, the CDR3 is TGTGCCACCCAGGACAGGGAGGGCACTGAAGCTTTCTTT. This gives the protein CATQDREGTEAFF.